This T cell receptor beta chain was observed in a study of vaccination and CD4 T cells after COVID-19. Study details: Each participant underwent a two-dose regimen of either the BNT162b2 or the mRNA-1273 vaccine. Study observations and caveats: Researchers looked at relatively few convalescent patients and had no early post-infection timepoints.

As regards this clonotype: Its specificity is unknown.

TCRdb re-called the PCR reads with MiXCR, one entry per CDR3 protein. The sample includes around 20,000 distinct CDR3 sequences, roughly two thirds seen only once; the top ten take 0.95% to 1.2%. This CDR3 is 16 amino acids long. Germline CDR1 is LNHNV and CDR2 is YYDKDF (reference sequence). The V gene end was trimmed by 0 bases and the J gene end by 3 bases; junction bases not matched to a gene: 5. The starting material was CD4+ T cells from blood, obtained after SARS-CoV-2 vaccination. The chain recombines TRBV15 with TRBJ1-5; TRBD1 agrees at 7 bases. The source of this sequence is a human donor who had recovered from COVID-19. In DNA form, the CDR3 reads TGTGCCACCAGCAGAGATGGACAGGTTGACAATCAGCCCCAGCATTTT. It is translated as CATSRDGQVDNQPQHF. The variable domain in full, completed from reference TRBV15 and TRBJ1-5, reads DAMVIQNPRYQVTQFGKPVTLSCSQTLNHNVMYWYQQKSSQAPKLLFHYYDKDFNNEADTPDNFQSRRPNTSFCFLDIRSPGLGDTAMYLCATSRDGQVDNQPQHFGDGTRLSIL.